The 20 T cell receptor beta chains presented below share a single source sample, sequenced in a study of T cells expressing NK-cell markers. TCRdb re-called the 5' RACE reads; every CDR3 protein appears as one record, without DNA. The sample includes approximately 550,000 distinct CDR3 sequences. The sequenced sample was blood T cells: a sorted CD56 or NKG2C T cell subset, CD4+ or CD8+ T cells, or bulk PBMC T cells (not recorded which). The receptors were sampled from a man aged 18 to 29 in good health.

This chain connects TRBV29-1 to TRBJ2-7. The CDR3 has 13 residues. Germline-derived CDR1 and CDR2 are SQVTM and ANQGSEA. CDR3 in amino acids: CSVTSAKGYEQYF.

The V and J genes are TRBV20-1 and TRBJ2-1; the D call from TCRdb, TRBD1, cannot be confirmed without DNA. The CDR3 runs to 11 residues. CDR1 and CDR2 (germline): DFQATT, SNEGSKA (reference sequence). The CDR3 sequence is CSAFPGAGLFF.

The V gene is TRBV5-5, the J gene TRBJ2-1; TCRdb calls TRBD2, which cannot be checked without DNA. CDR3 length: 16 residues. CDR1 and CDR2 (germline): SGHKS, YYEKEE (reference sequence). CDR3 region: CASSFLRDSSYNEQFF.

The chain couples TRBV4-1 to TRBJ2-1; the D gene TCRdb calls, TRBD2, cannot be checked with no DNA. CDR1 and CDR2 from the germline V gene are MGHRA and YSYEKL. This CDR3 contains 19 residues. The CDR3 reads CASSQDSASGRIGDNEQFF.

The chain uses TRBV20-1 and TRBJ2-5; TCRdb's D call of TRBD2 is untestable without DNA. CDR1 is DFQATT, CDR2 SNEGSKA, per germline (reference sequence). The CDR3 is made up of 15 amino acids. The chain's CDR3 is CSASVSSGYQETQYF.

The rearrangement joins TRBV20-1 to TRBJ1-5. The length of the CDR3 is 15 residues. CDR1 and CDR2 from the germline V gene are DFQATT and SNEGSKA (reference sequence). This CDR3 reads CSASSSGSSNQPQHF.

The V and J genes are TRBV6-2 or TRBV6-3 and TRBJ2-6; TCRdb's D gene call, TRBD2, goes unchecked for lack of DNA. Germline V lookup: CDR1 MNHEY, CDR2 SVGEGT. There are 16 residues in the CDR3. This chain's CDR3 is CASSPLAPSGANVLTF.

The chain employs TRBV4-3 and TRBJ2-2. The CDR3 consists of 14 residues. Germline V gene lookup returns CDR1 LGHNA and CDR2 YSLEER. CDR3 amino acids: CASSQGRVGGELFF.

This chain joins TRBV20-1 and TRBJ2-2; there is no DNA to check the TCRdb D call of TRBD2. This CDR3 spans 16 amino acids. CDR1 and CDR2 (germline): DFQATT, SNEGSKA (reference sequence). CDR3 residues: CSARDLAASGTGELFF.

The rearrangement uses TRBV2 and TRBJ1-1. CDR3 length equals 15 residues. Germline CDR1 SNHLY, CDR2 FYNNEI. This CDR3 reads CASMSYPAVNTEAFF.

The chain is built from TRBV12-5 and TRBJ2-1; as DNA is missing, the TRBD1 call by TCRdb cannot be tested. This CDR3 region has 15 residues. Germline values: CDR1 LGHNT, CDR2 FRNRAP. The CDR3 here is CASGPGTGGLNEQFF.

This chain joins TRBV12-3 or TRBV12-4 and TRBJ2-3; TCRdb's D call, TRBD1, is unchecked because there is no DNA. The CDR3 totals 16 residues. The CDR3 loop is CASSPDRGVYSDTQYF.

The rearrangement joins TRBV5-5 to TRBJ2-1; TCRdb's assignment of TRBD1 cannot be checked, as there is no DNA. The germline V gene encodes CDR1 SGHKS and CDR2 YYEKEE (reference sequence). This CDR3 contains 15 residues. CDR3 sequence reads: CASSLAGQGGNEQFF.

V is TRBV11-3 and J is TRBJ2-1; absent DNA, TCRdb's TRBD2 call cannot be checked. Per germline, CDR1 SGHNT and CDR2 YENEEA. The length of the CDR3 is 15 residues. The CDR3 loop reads CASSLNRDGRNEQFF. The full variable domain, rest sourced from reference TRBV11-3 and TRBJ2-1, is EAGVVQSPRYKIIEKKQPVAFWCNPISGHNTLYWYLQNLGQGPELLIRYENEEAVDDSQLPKDRFSAERLKGVDSTLKIQPAELGDSAVYLCASSLNRDGRNEQFFGPGTRLTVL.

CDR3: CASSLARLAGESMFF. This chain links TRBV7-6 with TRBJ2-1; TCRdb proposes TRBD2, but this gene call is untestable without DNA. This CDR3 contains 15 residues. CDR1 is SGHVS, CDR2 FNYEAQ, per germline.

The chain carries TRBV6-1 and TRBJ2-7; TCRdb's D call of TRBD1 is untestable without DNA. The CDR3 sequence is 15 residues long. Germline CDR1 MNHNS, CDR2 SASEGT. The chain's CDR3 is CASRIQGEGGYEQYF.

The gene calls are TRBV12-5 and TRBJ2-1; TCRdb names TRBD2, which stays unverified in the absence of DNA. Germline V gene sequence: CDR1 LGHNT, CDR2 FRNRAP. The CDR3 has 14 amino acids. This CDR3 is CASVPGTSVNEQFF. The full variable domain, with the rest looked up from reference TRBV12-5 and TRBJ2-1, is DARVTQTPRHKVTEMGQEVTMRCQPILGHNTVFWYRQTMMQGLELLAYFRNRAPLDDSGMPKDRFSAEMPDATLATLKIQPSEPRDSAVYFCASVPGTSVNEQFFGPGTRLTVL.

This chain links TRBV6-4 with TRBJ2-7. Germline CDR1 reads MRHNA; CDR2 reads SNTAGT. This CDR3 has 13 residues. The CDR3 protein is CASSVERNREQYF.

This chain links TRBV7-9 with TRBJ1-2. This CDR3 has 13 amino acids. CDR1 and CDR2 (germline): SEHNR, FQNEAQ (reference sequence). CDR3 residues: CASSPAQPGGYTF.

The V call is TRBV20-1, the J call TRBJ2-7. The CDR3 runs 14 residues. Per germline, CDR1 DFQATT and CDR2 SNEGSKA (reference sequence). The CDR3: CSARNPSTVYEQYF.